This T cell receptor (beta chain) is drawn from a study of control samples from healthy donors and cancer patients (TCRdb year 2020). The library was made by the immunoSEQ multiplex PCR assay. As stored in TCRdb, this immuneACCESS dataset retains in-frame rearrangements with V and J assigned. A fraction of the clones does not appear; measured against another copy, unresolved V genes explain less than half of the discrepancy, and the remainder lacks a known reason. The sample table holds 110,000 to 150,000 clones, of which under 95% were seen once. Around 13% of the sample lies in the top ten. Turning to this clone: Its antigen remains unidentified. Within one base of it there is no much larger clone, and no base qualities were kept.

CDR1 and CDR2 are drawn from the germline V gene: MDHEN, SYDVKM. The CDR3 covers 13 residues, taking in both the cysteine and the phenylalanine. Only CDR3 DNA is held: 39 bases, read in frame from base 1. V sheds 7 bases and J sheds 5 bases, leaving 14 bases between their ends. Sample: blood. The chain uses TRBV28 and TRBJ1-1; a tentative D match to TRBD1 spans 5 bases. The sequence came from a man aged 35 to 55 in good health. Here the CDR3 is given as CASTGGVRTEAFF. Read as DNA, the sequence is TGTGCCAGCACCGGGGGGGTGAGGACTGAAGCTTTCTTT.